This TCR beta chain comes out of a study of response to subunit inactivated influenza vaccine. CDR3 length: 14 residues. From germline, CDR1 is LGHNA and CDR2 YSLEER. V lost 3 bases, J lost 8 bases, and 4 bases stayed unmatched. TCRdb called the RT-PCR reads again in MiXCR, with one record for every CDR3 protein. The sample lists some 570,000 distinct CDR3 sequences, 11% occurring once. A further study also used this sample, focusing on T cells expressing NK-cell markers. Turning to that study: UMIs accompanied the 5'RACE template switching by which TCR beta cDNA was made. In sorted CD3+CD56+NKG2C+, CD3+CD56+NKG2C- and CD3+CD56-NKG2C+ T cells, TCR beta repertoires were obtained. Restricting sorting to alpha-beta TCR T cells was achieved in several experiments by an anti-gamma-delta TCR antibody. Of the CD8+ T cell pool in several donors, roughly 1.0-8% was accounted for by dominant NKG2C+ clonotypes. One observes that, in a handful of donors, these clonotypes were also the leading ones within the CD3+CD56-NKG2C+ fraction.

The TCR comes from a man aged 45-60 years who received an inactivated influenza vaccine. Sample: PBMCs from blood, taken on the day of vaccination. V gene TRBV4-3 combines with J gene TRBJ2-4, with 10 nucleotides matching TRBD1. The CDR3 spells CASSQEDRGYIQYF. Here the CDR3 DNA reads TGCGCCAGCAGCCAGGAGGACAGGGGGTACATTCAGTACTTC.